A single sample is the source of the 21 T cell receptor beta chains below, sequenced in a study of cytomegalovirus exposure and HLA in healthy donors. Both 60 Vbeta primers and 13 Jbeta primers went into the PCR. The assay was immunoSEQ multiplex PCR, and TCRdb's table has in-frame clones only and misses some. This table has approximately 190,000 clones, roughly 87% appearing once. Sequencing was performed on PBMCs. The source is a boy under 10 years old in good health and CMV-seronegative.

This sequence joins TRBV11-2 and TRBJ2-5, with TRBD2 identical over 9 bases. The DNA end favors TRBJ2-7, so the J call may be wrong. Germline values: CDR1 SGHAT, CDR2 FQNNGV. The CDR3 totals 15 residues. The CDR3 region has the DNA TGTGCCAGCAGCGGGCGGACTAGCGAGAACTACGAGCAGTACTTC. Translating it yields CASSGRTSENYEQYF.

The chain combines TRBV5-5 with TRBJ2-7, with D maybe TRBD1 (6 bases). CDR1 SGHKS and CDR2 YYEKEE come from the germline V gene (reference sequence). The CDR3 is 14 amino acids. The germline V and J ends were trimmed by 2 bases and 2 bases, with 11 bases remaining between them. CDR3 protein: CASSLWTAAYEQYF. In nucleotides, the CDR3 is TGTGCCAGCAGCTTATGGACAGCTGCCTACGAGCAGTACTTC.

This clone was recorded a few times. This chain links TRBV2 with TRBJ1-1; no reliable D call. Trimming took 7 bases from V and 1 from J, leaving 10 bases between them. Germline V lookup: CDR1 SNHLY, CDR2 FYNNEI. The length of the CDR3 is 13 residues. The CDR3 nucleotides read TGTGCCAGCAAGCGGGAGGGGAACACTGAAGCTTTCTTT. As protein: CASKREGNTEAFF.

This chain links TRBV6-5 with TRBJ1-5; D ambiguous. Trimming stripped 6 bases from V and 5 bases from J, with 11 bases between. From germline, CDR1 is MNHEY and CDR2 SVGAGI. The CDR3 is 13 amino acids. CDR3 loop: CASRTREYQPQHF. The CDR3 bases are TGTGCCAGCAGAACTAGGGAATATCAGCCCCAGCATTTT.

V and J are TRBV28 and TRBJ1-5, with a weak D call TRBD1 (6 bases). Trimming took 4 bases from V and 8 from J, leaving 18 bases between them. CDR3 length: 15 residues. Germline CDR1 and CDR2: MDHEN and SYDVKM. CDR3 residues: CASSSEDSSREPQHF. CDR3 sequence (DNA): TGTGCCAGCAGTTCCGAGGACAGCTCTCGGGAGCCCCAGCATTTT.

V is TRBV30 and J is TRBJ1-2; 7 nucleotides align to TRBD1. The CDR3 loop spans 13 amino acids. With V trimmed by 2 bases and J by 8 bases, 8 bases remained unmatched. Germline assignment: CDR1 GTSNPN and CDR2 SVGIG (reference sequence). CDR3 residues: CAWSITGARGYTF. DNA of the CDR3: TGTGCCTGGAGTATCACAGGGGCGAGAGGCTACACCTTC.

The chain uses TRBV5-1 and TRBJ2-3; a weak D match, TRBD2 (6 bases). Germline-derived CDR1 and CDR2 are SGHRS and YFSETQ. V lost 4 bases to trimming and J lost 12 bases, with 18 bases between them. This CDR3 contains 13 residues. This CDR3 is CASSTAPGSLQYF. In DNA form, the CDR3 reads TGCGCCAGCAGCACCGCCCCCGGGAGCCTACAGTATTTT.

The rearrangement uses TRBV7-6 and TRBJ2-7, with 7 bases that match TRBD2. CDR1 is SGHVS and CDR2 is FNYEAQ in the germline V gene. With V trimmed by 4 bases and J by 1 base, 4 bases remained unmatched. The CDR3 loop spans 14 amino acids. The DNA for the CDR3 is TGTGCCAGCAGCTCTGGGGGGGGTTCCTACGAGCAGTACTTC. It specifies CASSSGGGSYEQYF.

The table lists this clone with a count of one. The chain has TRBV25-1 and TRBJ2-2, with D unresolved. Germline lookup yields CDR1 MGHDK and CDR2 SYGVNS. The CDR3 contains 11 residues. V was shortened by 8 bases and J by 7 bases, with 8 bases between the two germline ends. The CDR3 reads CASGGNGELFF. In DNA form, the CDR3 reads TGTGCCAGCGGCGGAAACGGGGAGCTGTTTTTT.

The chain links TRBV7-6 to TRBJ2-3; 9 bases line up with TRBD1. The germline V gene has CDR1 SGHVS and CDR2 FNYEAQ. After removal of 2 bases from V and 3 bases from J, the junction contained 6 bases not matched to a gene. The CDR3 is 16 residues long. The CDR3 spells CASSLTQGALTDTQYF. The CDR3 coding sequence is TGTGCCAGCAGCTTAACACAGGGGGCCCTTACAGATACGCAGTATTTT.

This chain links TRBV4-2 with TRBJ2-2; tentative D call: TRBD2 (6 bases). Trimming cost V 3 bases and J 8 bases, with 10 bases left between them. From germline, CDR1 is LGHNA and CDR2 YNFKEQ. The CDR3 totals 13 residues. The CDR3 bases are TGTGCCAGCAGCCAGCCGGGAGCAGGGGAGCTGTTTTTT. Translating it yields CASSQPGAGELFF.

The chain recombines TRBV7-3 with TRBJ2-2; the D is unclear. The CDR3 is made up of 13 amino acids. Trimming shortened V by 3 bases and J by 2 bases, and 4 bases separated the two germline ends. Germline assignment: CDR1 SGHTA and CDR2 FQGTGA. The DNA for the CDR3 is TGTGCCAGCAGCTTCACAAACACCGGGGAGCTGTTTTTT. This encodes CASSFTNTGELFF.

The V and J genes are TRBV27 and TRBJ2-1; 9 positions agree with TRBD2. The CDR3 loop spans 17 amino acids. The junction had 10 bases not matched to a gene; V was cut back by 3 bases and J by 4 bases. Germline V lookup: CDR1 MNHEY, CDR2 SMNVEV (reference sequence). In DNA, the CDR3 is TGTGCCAGCAGTTTTTTACCAAGCGGGGGGTCTTACAATGAGCAGTTCTTC. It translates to CASSFLPSGGSYNEQFF.

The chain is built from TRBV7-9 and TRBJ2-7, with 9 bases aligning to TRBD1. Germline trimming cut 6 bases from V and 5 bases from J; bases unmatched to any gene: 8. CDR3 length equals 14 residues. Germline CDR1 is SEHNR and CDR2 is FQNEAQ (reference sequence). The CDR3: CASRDTGGSDEQYF. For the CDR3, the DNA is TGTGCCAGCAGGGATACAGGGGGCTCGGACGAGCAGTACTTC.

This CDR3 reads CASSGLRGGGGELFF. The CDR3 DNA follows: TGTGCCAGCAGTGGTCTCCGTGGCGGTGGCGGGGAGCTGTTTTTT. V gene TRBV2 combines with J gene TRBJ2-2; no reliable D call. From germline, CDR1 is SNHLY and CDR2 FYNNEI. This CDR3 is built from 15 residues. Trimming left V 4 bases short and J 7 bases short, with 16 bases between.

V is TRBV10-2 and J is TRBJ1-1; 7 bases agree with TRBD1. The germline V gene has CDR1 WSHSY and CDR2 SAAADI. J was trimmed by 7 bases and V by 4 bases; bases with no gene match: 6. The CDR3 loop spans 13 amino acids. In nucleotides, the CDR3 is TGCGCCAGCAGTGGCCTCTACAGGGGTGAAGCTTTCTTT. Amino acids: CASSGLYRGEAFF.

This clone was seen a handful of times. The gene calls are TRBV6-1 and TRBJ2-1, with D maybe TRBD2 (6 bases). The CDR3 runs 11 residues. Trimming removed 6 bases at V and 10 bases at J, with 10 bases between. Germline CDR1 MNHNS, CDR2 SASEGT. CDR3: CASRPDYEQFF. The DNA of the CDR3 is TGTGCCAGCAGACCGGACTACGAGCAGTTCTTC.

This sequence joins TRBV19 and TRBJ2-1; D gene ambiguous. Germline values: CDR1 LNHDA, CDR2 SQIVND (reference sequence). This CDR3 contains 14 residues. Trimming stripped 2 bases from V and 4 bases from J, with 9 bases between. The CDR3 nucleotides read TGTGCCAGTAGTATACGGGTACCATACAATGAGCAGTTCTTC. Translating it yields CASSIRVPYNEQFF.

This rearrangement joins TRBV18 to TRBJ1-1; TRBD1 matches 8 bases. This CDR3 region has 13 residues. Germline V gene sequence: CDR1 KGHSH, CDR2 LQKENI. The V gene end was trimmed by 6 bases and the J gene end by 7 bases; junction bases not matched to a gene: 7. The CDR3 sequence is CASSNQGAHEAFF. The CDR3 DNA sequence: TGTGCCAGCTCGAACCAGGGGGCGCATGAAGCTTTCTTT.

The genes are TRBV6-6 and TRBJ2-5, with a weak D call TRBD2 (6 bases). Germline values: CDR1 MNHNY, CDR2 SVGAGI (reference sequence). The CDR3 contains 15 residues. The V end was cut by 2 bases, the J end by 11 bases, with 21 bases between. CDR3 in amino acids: CASSYGVTGVEEQYF. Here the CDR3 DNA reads TGTGCCAGCAGTTACGGCGTCACGGGAGTGGAAGAGCAGTACTTC.

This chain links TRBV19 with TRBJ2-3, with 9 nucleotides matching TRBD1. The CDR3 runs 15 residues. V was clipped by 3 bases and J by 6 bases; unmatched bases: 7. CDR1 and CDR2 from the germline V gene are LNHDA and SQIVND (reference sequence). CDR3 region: CASSMYRTGVDTQYF. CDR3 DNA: TGTGCCAGTAGTATGTATAGGACAGGGGTTGATACGCAGTATTTT. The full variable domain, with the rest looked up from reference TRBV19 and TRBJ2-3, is DGGITQSPKYLFRKEGQNVTLSCEQNLNHDAMYWYRQDPGQGLRLIYYSQIVNDFQKGDIAEGYSVSREKKESFPLTVTSAQKNPTAFYLCASSMYRTGVDTQYFGPGTRLTVL.